This T cell receptor (beta chain) derives from a study of blood T cell repertoires in COVID-19. At the level of the study: From T cells, B-cell-depleted T cells, or PBMCs came the material, which was cDNA or gDNA.

V trimming: 3 bases; J trimming: 10 bases; junction bases outside the gene matches: 4. This CDR3 is 11 amino acids long. Germline V gives CDR1 DFQATT, CDR2 SNEGSKA (reference sequence). Per the study methods: Amplification with reference gene primers provided the estimates of nucleated cell counts. Sequencing used immunoSEQ multiplex PCR; TCRdb keeps in-frame clones, though not all of them. That table gives V, J and clone size, and the DNA gave D and trimming. The sample has a few hundred thousand clones; around 90% are singletons. Participants, roughly 18 to 90 years old, spanned under 30 US areas. Categorization into cohorts depended on clinical history that participants reported.

The receptor was isolated from a young woman who had recovered from COVID-19. V usage is TRBV20-1 and J usage is TRBJ1-1; TRBD1 aligns across 8 bases. The sequenced material came from PBMCs or T cells enriched from blood (not recorded which). The CDR3 coding sequence is TGCAGTGCTAGGCAGGGGGCCAGAGCTTTCTTT. This encodes CSARQGARAFF.